This T cell receptor beta chain originates from a study of identical twins. Study results and limitations: Within cord blood, abundant beta clonotypes carried fewer insertions, but memory repertoires showed no such trend.

Template switching added a universal primer site; cDNA carried unique molecular identifiers. TCRdb redid the calling of the 5' RACE reads with MiXCR, one entry per CDR3 protein. The table has 600,000 to 700,000 distinct CDR3 sequences, less than 25% seen once; the top ten hold 4% to 4.5%. The sample holds many counts of this clonotype. Antigen: not known. There are 14 residues in the CDR3. Unmatched junction bases numbered 3, after V lost 4 bases and J lost 4 bases. Per the germline V gene, CDR1 is LGHNA and CDR2 is YNFKEQ. These data also featured in a second study, about T cells expressing NK-cell markers. From that study: It was from sorted CD3+CD56+NKG2C+, CD3+CD56+NKG2C- and CD3+CD56-NKG2C+ T cells that TCR beta repertoires came.

This receptor was identified in a woman aged 18-29 years in good health. Sequencing was done on a sample of PBMCs. This sequence joins TRBV4-2 and TRBJ1-4; 7 nucleotides agree with TRBD1. The CDR3: CASSLGTDNEKLFF. The CDR3 DNA sequence: TGTGCCAGCAGCCTGGGGACAGATAATGAAAAACTGTTTTTT.